This T cell receptor (beta chain) was sequenced during a study of early T cells in non-severe SARS-CoV-2 infection. Each CDR3 protein gets one entry after TCRdb re-called the 5' RACE reads with MiXCR. Here the sample spans around 30,000 distinct CDR3 sequences, about 4% being singletons. Study findings and constraints: Reliance on VDJdb matching favored anti-spike CD8 responses; private and CD4 specificities were missed.

V lost 9 bases and J lost 4; bases outside the gene matches: 10. The CDR3 runs to 15 residues. Germline V lookup: CDR1 KGHDR, CDR2 SFDVKD. This clonotype was recorded at least ten times. The antigen is not known. The clonotype was recovered from an adult who was a healthcare worker with PCR-confirmed SARS-CoV-2 infection or an uninfected control (not recorded which). This chain joins TRBV24-1 and TRBJ1-5, with 8 positions matching TRBD1. The sequenced sample consisted of whole blood. The CDR3 loop is CATCDRTGTNQPQHF. Here the CDR3 DNA reads TGTGCCACCTGCGATCGGACAGGGACGAATCAGCCCCAGCATTTT.